The sequence of this TCR beta chain was determined in a study of spatial heterogeneity in lung cancer. One entry per CDR3 protein, called by TCRdb with MiXCR from the 5' RACE reads. The table has 9,500 to 11,000 distinct CDR3 sequences, approximately 7.9% seen once. Study observations and caveats: It was found that expanded intratumoral alpha and beta TCR counts tracked tumor mutation counts.

The CDR3 runs to 12 residues. Trimming pared 3 bases from V and 6 bases from J, leaving 8 bases between. The germline V gene has CDR1 DFQATT and CDR2 SNEGSKA (reference sequence). Time point defined: sample taken at primary tumor resection. A total of approximately 77 untreated early-stage non-small cell lung cancer patients served as donors. This clonotype has a count of ten or more. Its antigen is unidentified. This receptor was taken from a female donor with early-stage non-small cell lung cancer. The input for sequencing was lung tumor tissue, taken at surgery. This rearrangement joins TRBV20-1 to TRBJ2-2; D might be TRBD2 (5 bases). CDR3 sequence: CSASGVSGELFF. The CDR3 DNA reads TGCAGTGCTAGCGGGGTATCCGGGGAGCTGTTTTTT.